Following are 15 T cell receptor beta chains from one sample sequenced in a study of T cell responses to AZD1222 COVID-19 vaccine. The assay was immunoSEQ multiplex PCR, and TCRdb's table has in-frame clones only and misses some. Among roughly 100,000 clones listed, 85% to 90% were seen once. The starting material was peripheral blood, obtained on day 0 of AZD1222 vaccination. These receptors originate from an adult in good health.

V and J are TRBV4-1 and TRBJ1-5, with D perhaps TRBD1 (6 bases). Germline V gives CDR1 MGHRA, CDR2 YSYEKL. The CDR3 extends over 16 amino acids. Trimming removed 5 bases at V and 2 bases at J, with 16 bases between. The CDR3 is CASSLGGGTGNQPQHF. CDR3 nucleotides: TGCGCCAGCAGCTTAGGGGGGGGTACGGGCAATCAGCCCCAGCATTTT.

The chain employs TRBV27 and TRBJ2-2, with D hard to call. Germline values: CDR1 MNHEY, CDR2 SMNVEV (reference sequence). The CDR3 is 13 amino acids. V was pared by 1 base and J by 7 bases, with 7 bases between. The DNA of the CDR3 is TGTGCCAGCAGTTTATTAGGGTACGGGGAGCTGTTTTTT. Protein product: CASSLLGYGELFF.

The chain combines TRBV5-4 with TRBJ1-1, with 8 bases identical to TRBD1. The CDR3 spans 12 residues. The ends lost 7 bases at V and 1 base at J; junction bases unmatched: 0. Germline V CDR1 and CDR2: SGHNT, YYREEE (reference sequence). This chain's CDR3 is CASGTGNTEAFF. The CDR3 DNA reads TGTGCCAGCGGGACAGGGAACACTGAAGCTTTCTTT.

This chain links TRBV6-6 with TRBJ1-2, with D possibly being TRBD1 (5 bases). The CDR3 runs 11 residues. Trimming took 8 bases from V and 7 from J, leaving 11 bases between them. Germline CDR1 MNHNY, CDR2 SVGAGI (reference sequence). The CDR3 coding sequence is TGTGCCAGCGTTCTAGGGGCTGGCTACACCTTC. This codes for CASVLGAGYTF.

This clone was counted only a few times. V and J are TRBV27 and TRBJ1-2; TRBD1 aligns across 9 bases. There are 17 residues in the CDR3. CDR1 MNHEY and CDR2 SMNVEV come from the germline V gene (reference sequence). J lost 1 base, V lost 6 bases, and 12 bases had no gene match. The CDR3 nucleotides are TGTGCCAGCAGCCGCTCTGGACAGGGGAACCTTAACTATGGCTACACCTTC. It yields the protein CASSRSGQGNLNYGYTF.

The chain joins TRBV6-4 to TRBJ1-1; maybe TRBD1 (5 bases). The germline V gene encodes CDR1 MRHNA and CDR2 SNTAGT. The CDR3 is 13 amino acids. Trimming pared 4 bases from V and 3 bases from J, leaving 9 bases between. CDR3 nucleotides: TGTGCCAGCAGTGCGGAGGGGCACACTGAAGCTTTCTTT. Translated, it gives CASSAEGHTEAFF.

The rearrangement uses TRBV27 and TRBJ1-1; a possible D gene is TRBD1 (6 bases). The germline gives CDR1 MNHEY, CDR2 SMNVEV (reference sequence). This CDR3 is 14 amino acids long. Deletions cut 2 bases from V and 1 base from J, with 8 bases between. The CDR3 nucleotides are TGTGCCAGCAGTTTAAGGGGACAGAACACTGAAGCTTTCTTT. Translating gives CASSLRGQNTEAFF.

The chain combines TRBV18 with TRBJ2-5; 11 positions match TRBD2. Trimming at V came to 2 bases and at J to 5 bases, leaving 13 bases not matched to a gene. The CDR3 extends over 18 amino acids. The germline V gene has CDR1 KGHSH and CDR2 LQKENI. The CDR3 DNA follows: TGTGCCAGCTCACCAAACGGCCTAGCGGGGGGTCTTGGGGAGACCCAGTACTTC. It specifies CASSPNGLAGGLGETQYF.

J is TRBJ1-5 and V is TRBV3-1 (or the pseudogene TRBV3-2); 7 bases line up with TRBD1. Looked up from germline, CDR1 is LGHDT and CDR2 is YNNKEL (reference sequence). The CDR3 loop spans 16 amino acids. The V gene end was trimmed by 4 bases and the J gene end by 5 bases; junction bases not matched to a gene: 11. The CDR3 DNA follows: TGTGCCAGCAGCCTGGCTGGGCAGGGGGTAGATCAGCCCCAGCATTTT. Protein: CASSLAGQGVDQPQHF.

This clone was detected only a few times. Different DNA sequences within this sample yield the same CDR3. The chain employs TRBV5-1 and TRBJ1-1; tentatively, D is TRBD1 (6 bases). The CDR3 has 13 residues. V gave up 2 bases and J gave up 1 base, with 6 bases separating them. Per germline, CDR1 SGHRS and CDR2 YFSETQ. DNA of the CDR3: TGCGCCAGCAGCTTACAGGGGAACACTGAAGCTTTCTTT. The encoded protein is CASSLQGNTEAFF.

This chain connects TRBV5-1 to TRBJ1-1; D not resolved. CDR3 length equals 13 residues. V dropped 7 bases and J dropped 0 bases, with 10 bases sitting between them. The germline V gene has CDR1 SGHRS and CDR2 YFSETQ. In DNA, the CDR3 is TGCGCCAGCTCACGAATTTTGAACACTGAAGCTTTCTTT. Translation: CASSRILNTEAFF.

The rearrangement joins TRBV19 to TRBJ2-2; 7 bases agree with TRBD1. The CDR3 is 16 residues long. Germline CDR1 reads LNHDA; CDR2 reads SQIVND (reference sequence). The J segment lost 0 bases and the V segment lost 6 bases, leaving 7 bases of the junction unmatched. The CDR3 here is CASRNWDSANTGELFF. The DNA for the CDR3 is TGTGCCAGTAGGAACTGGGACAGCGCGAACACCGGGGAGCTGTTTTTT. The variable domain in full, with the rest retrieved from reference TRBV19 and TRBJ2-2, is DGGITQSPKYLFRKEGQNVTLSCEQNLNHDAMYWYRQDPGQGLRLIYYSQIVNDFQKGDIAEGYSVSREKKESFPLTVTSAQKNPTAFYLCASRNWDSANTGELFFGEGSRLTVL.

The chain couples TRBV27 to TRBJ1-5; 9 bases are shared with TRBD1. The CDR3 length is 16 residues. With V trimmed by 9 bases and J by 2 bases, 11 bases remained unmatched. Germline lookup yields CDR1 MNHEY and CDR2 SMNVEV (reference sequence). Here the CDR3 DNA reads TGTGCCAGTGTTGACAGGGGGTCTGGGGGCAATCAGCCCCAGCATTTT. This translates into CASVDRGSGGNQPQHF.

The gene calls are TRBV9 and TRBJ1-5; D uncertain. The germline V gene has CDR1 SGDLS and CDR2 YYNGEE. Trimming left V 1 base short and J 4 bases short, with 9 bases between. This CDR3 region has 14 residues. As DNA, the CDR3 is TGTGCCAGCAGCGTAAACAGTTGGAATCAGCCCCAGCATTTT. Protein sequence: CASSVNSWNQPQHF.

V usage is TRBV12-3 or TRBV12-4 and J usage is TRBJ1-2; maybe TRBD1 (5 bases). The V gene lost 0 bases and the J gene lost 12 bases, with 8 bases spanning the gap. The CDR3 runs to 11 residues. CDR3 in amino acids: CASSLAQGHTF. CDR3 DNA sequence: TGTGCCAGCAGTTTAGCTCAGGGACACACCTTC.